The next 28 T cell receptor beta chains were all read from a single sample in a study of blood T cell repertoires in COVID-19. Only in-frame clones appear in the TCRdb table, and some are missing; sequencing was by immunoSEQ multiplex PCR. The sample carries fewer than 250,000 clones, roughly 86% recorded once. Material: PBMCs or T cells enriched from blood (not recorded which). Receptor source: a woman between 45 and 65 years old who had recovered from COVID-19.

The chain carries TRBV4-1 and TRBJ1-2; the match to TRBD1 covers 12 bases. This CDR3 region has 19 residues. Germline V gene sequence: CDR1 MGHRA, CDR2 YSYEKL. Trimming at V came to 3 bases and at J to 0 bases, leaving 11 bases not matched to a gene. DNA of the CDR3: TGCGCCAGCAGCCACCTCGCGGGACAGGGGGCGGCAGCTAACTATGGCTACACCTTC. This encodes CASSHLAGQGAAANYGYTF.

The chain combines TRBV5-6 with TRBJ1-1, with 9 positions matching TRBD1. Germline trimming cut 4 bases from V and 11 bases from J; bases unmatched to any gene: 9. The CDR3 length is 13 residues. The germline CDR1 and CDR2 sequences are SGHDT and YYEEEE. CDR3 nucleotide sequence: TGTGCCAGCAGCGCTCGGGGGGACAGGGACGCTTTCTTT. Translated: CASSARGDRDAFF.

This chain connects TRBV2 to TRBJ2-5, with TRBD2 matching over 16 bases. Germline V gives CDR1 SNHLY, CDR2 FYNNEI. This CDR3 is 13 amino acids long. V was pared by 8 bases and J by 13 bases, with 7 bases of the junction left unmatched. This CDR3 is CASGTSGRAGAYF. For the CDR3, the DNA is TGTGCCAGCGGGACTAGCGGGAGGGCCGGGGCGTACTTC.

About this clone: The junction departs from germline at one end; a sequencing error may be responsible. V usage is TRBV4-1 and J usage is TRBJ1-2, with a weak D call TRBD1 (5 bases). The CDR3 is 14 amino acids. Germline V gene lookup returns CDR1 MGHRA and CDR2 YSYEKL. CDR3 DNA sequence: TGCGCCAGCAGCCTCAGGGCCGAGTGGTATGACTACACCTTC. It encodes CASSLRAEWYDYTF.

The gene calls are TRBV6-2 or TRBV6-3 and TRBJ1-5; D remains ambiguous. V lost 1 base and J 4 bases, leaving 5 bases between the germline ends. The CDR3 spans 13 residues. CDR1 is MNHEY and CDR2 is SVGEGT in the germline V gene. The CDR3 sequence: CASSYWLNQPQHF. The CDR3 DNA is TGTGCCAGCAGTTACTGGCTTAATCAGCCCCAGCATTTT.

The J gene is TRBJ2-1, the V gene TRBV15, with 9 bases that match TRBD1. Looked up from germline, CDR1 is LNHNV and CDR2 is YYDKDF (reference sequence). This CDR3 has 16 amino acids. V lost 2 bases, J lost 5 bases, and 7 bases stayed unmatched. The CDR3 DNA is TGTGCCACCAGCAGACTAGACAGGGGGGCAAACAATGAGCAGTTCTTC. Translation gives CATSRLDRGANNEQFF. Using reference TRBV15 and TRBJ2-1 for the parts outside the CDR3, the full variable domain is DAMVIQNPRYQVTQFGKPVTLSCSQTLNHNVMYWYQQKSSQAPKLLFHYYDKDFNNEADTPDNFQSRRPNTSFCFLDIRSPGLGDTAMYLCATSRLDRGANNEQFFGPGTRLTVL.

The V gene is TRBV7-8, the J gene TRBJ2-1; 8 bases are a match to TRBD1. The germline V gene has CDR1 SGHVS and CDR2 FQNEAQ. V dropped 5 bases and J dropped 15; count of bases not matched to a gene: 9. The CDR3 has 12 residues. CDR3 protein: CASSATGGMGFF. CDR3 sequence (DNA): TGTGCCAGCAGCGCAACAGGGGGAATGGGGTTCTTC.

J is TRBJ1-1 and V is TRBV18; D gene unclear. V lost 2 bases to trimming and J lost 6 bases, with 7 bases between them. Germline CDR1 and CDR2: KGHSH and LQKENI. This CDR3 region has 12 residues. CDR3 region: CASSPGSAEAFF. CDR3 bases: TGTGCCAGCTCACCAGGGAGTGCTGAAGCTTTCTTT.

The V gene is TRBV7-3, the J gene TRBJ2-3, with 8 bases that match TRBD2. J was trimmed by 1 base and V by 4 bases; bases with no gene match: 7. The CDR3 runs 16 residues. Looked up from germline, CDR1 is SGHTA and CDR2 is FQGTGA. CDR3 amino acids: CASSSRTSSRTDTQYF. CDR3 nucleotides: TGTGCCAGCAGCTCCCGGACTAGCAGTCGCACAGATACGCAGTATTTT.

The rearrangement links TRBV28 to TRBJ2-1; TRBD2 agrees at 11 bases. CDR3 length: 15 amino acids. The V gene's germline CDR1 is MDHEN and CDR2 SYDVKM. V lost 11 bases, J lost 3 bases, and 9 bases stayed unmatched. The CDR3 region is CAGQSGTSGYNEQFF. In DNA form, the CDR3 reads TGTGCCGGTCAAAGCGGGACTAGCGGCTACAATGAGCAGTTCTTC. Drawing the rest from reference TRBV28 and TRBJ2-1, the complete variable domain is DVKVTQSSRYLVKRTGEKVFLECVQDMDHENMFWYRQDPGLGLRLIYFSYDVKMKEKGDIPEGYSVSREKKERFSLILESASTNQTSMYLCAGQSGTSGYNEQFFGPGTRLTVL.

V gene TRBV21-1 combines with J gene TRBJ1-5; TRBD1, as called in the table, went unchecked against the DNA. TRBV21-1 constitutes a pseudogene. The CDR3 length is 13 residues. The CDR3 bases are TGTGCCAGCACCCAGGGGGCCAATCAGCCCCAGCATTTT. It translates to CASTQGANQPQHF.

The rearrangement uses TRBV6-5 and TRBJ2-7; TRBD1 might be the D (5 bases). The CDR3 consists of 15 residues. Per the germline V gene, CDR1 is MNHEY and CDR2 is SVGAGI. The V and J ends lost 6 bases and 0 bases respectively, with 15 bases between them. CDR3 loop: CASSNLGQTSYEQYF. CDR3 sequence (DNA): TGTGCCAGCAGCAATCTGGGGCAGACCTCCTACGAGCAGTACTTC.

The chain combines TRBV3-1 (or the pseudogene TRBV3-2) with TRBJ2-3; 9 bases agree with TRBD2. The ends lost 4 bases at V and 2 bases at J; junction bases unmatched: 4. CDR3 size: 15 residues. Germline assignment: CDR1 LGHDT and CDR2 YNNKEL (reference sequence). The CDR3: CASSPGLAFTDTQYF. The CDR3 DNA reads TGTGCCAGCAGCCCCGGACTAGCGTTCACAGATACGCAGTATTTT.

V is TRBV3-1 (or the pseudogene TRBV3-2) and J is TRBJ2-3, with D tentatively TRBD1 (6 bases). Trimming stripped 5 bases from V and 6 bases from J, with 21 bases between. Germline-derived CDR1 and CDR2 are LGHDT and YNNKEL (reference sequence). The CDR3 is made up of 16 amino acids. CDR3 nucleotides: TGTGCCAGCAGCGGGGACATTCGTGGTGGTTCTGATACGCAGTATTTT. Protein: CASSGDIRGGSDTQYF.

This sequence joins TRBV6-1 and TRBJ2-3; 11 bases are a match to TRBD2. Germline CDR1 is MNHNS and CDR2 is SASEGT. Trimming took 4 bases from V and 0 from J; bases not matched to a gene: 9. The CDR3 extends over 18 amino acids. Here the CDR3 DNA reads TGTGCCAGCAGTGCCGCTAGCGGGGGGTCGCCTAGCACAGATACGCAGTATTTT. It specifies CASSAASGGSPSTDTQYF.

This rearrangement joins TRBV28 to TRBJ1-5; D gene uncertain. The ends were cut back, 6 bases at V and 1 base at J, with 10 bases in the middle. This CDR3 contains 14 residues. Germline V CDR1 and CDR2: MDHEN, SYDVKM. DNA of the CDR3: TGTGCCAGCAGCCCGGGAGGAAGCAATCAGCCCCAGCATTTT. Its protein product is CASSPGGSNQPQHF.

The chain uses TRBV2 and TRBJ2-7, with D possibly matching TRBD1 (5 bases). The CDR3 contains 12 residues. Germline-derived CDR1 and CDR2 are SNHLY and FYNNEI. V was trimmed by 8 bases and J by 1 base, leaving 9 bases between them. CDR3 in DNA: TGTGCCAGCTGGACACCATCCTACGAGCAGTACTTC. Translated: CASWTPSYEQYF.

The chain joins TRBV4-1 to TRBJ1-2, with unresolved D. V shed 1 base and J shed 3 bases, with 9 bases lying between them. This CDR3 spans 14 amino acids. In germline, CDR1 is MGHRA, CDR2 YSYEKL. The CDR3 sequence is CASSQGVSHYGYTF. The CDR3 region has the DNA TGCGCCAGCAGCCAAGGAGTTAGTCACTATGGCTACACCTTC.

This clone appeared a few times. CDR3 bases: TGCGCCAGCAGCCATGTAGGGACTAGCGCCCGGACCGATACGCAGTATTTT. Protein sequence: CASSHVGTSARTDTQYF. This chain joins TRBV4-1 and TRBJ2-3, with 10 bases identical to TRBD2. The V segment lost 3 bases and the J segment 6 bases; nucleotides outside the gene matches: 12. The CDR3 is made up of 17 amino acids. Looked up from germline, CDR1 is MGHRA and CDR2 is YSYEKL.

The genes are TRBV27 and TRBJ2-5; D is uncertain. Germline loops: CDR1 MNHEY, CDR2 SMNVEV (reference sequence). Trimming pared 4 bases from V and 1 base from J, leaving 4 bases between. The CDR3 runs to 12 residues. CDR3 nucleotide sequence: TGTGCCAGCAGTTCGCGCCAAGAGACCCAGTACTTC. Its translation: CASSSRQETQYF.

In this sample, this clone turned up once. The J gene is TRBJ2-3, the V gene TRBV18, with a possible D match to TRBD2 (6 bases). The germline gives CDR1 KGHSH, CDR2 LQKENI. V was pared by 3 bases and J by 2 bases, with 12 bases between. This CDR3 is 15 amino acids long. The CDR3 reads CASSPLDYFTDTQYF. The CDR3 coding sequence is TGTGCCAGCTCACCTCTGGACTATTTCACAGATACGCAGTATTTT.

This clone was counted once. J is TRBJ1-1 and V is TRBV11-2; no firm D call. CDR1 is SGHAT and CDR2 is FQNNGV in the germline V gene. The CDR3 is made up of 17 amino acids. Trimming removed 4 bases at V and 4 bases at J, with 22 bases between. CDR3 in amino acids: CASSYLMVWTKPTEAFF. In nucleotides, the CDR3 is TGTGCCAGCAGCTATCTAATGGTATGGACTAAACCCACTGAAGCTTTCTTT.

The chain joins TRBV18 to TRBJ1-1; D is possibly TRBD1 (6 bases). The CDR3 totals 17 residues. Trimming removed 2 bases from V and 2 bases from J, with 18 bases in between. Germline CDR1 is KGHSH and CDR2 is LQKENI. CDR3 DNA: TGTGCCAGCTCACCAAGGATTAATCGGGGGGCCAACACTGAAGCTTTCTTT. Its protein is CASSPRINRGANTEAFF. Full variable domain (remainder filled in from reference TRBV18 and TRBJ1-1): NAGVMQNPRHLVRRRGQEARLRCSPMKGHSHVYWYRQLPEEGLKFMVYLQKENIIDESGMPKERFSAEFPKEGPSILRIQQVVRGDSAAYFCASSPRINRGANTEAFFGQGTRLTVV.

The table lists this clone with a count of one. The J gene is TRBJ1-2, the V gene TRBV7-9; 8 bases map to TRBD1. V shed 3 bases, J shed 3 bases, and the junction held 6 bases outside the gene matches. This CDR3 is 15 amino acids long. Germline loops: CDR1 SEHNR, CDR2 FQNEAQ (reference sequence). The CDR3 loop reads CASSLLQGAYYGYTF. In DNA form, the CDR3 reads TGTGCCAGCAGCTTGTTGCAGGGGGCTTACTATGGCTACACCTTC.

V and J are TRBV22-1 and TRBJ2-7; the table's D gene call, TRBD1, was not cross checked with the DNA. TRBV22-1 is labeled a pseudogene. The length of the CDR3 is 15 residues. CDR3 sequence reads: CPGSASRQGGYEQYF. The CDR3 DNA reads TGTCCTGGGAGCGCCTCTCGACAGGGAGGATACGAGCAGTACTTC.

In DNA, the CDR3 is TGTGCCAGTAGCAGTTCCGGGACAGGGTATTACACTGAAGCTTTCTTT. This codes for CASSSSGTGYYTEAFF. The rearrangement joins TRBV19 to TRBJ1-1; 9 bases agree with TRBD1. Trimming removed 6 bases from V and 3 bases from J; junction bases left unmatched: 11. CDR1 is LNHDA and CDR2 is SQIVND in the germline V gene (reference sequence). This CDR3 is built from 16 residues.

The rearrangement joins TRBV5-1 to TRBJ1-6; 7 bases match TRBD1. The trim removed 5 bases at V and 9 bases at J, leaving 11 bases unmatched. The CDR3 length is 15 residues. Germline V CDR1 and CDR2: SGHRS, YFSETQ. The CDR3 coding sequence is TGCGCCAGCAGTCACAACCGGGACAGAGGTTCACCCCTCCACTTT. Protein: CASSHNRDRGSPLHF. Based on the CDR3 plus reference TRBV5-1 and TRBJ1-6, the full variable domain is KAGVTQTPRYLIKTRGQQVTLSCSPISGHRSVSWYQQTPGQGLQFLFEYFSETQRNKGNFPGRFSGRQFSNSRSEMNVSTLELGDSALYLCASSHNRDRGSPLHFGNGTRLTVT.

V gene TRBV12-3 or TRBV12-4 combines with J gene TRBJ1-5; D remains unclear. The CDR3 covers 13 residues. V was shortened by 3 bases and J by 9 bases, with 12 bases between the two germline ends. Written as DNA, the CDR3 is TGTGCCAGCAGTTTTCATCCCGGTACGCCCCAGCATTTT. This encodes CASSFHPGTPQHF.